This is a list of T cell receptor beta chains from one sample in a study of blood T cell repertoires in COVID-19. TCRdb's table, derived via immunoSEQ multiplex PCR, lists solely in-frame clones and lacks some. The table shows around 64,000 clones, with 80% to 90% occurring only once. The source material was peripheral blood. The receptor source for this set is a young woman with acute or convalescent COVID-19. The CDR3 runs from the conserved cysteine through the conserved F or W. The D gene is left open where the match is weak. Not every row has a clone size; where given, it reads once, few, many or a size class.

v_call	d_call	clone_size	j_call	cdr3_aa	cdr3_nt
TRBV11-2	-	-	TRBJ2-1	CASSLIDYEQFF	TGTGCCAGCAGCTTAATTGACTATGAGCAGTTCTTC
TRBV6-5	-	-	TRBJ1-4	CASSRAGGLREKLFF	TGTGCCAGCAGCCGGGCGGGGGGGTTAAGGGAAAAACTGTTTTTT
TRBV2	TRBD1	-	TRBJ1-2	CANKGQGSNYGYTF	TGTGCCAACAAAGGACAGGGGTCTAACTATGGCTACACCTTC
TRBV30	-	-	TRBJ1-3	CAWSAGGSGNTIYF	TGTGCCTGGAGTGCCGGGGGGTCTGGAAACACCATATATTTT
TRBV2	TRBD2	-	TRBJ2-6	CASSEPGGWSGANVLTF	TGTGCCAGCAGTGAGCCGGGAGGGTGGTCCGGGGCCAACGTCCTGACTTTC
TRBV25-1	TRBD1	-	TRBJ2-1	CASSGPGGYNEQFF	TGTGCCAGCAGTGGCCCAGGGGGCTACAATGAGCAGTTCTTC
TRBV6-2/TRBV6-3	-	few	TRBJ2-1	CASSYSELVGYNEQFF	TGTGCCAGCAGTTACTCCGAACTAGTAGGGTACAATGAGCAGTTCTTC
TRBV6-5	-	-	TRBJ1-1	CASRTTVKHTEAFF	TGTGCCAGCAGAACGACAGTTAAGCACACTGAAGCTTTCTTT
TRBV11-2	TRBD1	-	TRBJ2-7	CASSRQGITYEQYF	TGTGCCAGCAGTAGACAGGGGATCACCTACGAGCAGTACTTC
TRBV2	TRBD1	-	TRBJ1-5	CASSEGGTVNQPQHF	TGTGCCAGCAGTGAAGGGGGGACAGTCAATCAGCCCCAGCATTTT
TRBV2	-	once	TRBJ1-1	CASSDNLRPGRERDTEAFF	TGTGCCAGCAGTGATAATCTTCGGCCAGGTCGAGAACGAGACACTGAAGCTTTCTTT
TRBV3-1/TRBV3-2	-	-	TRBJ2-2	CASSPTGLNTGELFF	TGTGCCAGCAGCCCCACGGGACTGAACACCGGGGAGCTGTTTTTT
TRBV5-5	TRBD1	-	TRBJ1-2	CASSPDRGIIYGYTF	TGTGCCAGCAGCCCGGACAGGGGGATTATCTATGGCTACACCTTC
TRBV11-2	TRBD2	-	TRBJ2-1	CASSQRTSGRSYNEQFF	TGTGCCAGCAGCCAAAGGACTAGCGGGCGCTCCTACAATGAGCAGTTCTTC
TRBV19	-	-	TRBJ1-5	CASTPGAASLNSNQPQHF	TGTGCCAGTACTCCTGGAGCAGCATCACTAAATAGCAATCAGCCCCAGCATTTT
TRBV2	-	once	TRBJ2-1	CASTRSIANNEQFF	TGTGCCAGCACCCGCTCGATAGCTAACAATGAGCAGTTCTTC
TRBV5-1	TRBD2	few	TRBJ2-1	CASSLVPGGNYNEQFF	TGCGCCAGCAGCTTGGTGCCCGGGGGGAACTACAATGAGCAGTTCTTC
TRBV7-9	-	-	TRBJ2-5	CASSSSFSPFQETQYF	TGTGCCAGCAGCTCGTCCTTTAGTCCGTTCCAAGAGACCCAGTACTTC
TRBV6-2/TRBV6-3	TRBD1	-	TRBJ2-7	CASSYRHRSGQGGSSYREQYF	TGTGCCAGCAGTTACCGTCATCGGTCCGGACAGGGAGGTTCATCCTACAGGGAGCAGTACTTC
TRBV2	-	few	TRBJ1-1	CASSDDRPWGTEAFF	TGTGCCAGCAGTGACGACAGGCCTTGGGGCACTGAAGCTTTCTTT
TRBV9	-	-	TRBJ2-6	CASSVAQQYLSSGANVLTF	TGTGCCAGCAGCGTGGCACAGCAGTATCTCAGCTCTGGGGCCAACGTCCTGACTTTC
TRBV2	TRBD1	-	TRBJ2-7	CASSRDRGSYEQYF	TGTGCCAGCAGCCGGGACAGGGGGTCCTACGAGCAGTACTTC
TRBV7-9	-	once	TRBJ2-7	CATNRDTNYEQYF	TGTGCCACGAACCGGGACACCAACTACGAGCAGTACTTC
TRBV28	-	-	TRBJ2-3	CASSLPRGVKADTQYF	TGTGCCAGCAGCCTTCCCAGGGGGGTTAAGGCAGATACGCAGTATTTT
TRBV28	TRBD1	-	TRBJ1-3	CASRVDRGRNTIYF	TGTGCCAGCAGAGTGGACAGGGGCAGAAACACCATATATTTT
TRBV2	-	-	TRBJ2-7	CASSELRGNYEQYF	TGTGCCAGCAGTGAGTTACGGGGGAACTACGAGCAGTACTTC
TRBV27	-	-	TRBJ2-5	CASSLSRHGLETQYF	TGTGCCAGCAGTTTATCGCGGCATGGTTTAGAGACCCAGTACTTC
TRBV9	TRBD2	-	TRBJ2-5	CASSASGQSDSGIETQYF	TGTGCCAGCAGCGCCTCGGGTCAAAGTGATAGCGGGATTGAGACCCAGTACTTC
TRBV2	TRBD2	-	TRBJ2-5	CASSEVPSGMGGTQYF	TGTGCCAGCAGTGAAGTTCCTAGCGGGATGGGGGGGACCCAGTACTTC
TRBV21-1	-	-	TRBJ1-1	CASSKVSKGFLTEAFF	TGTGCCAGCAGCAAAGTTTCTAAGGGGTTTCTAACTGAAGCTTTCTTT
TRBV3-1/TRBV3-2	TRBD1	-	TRBJ2-1	CASSQGGTGRRNEQFF	TGTGCCAGCAGCCAAGGGGGGACAGGGCGACGCAATGAGCAGTTCTTC
TRBV27	TRBD1	-	TRBJ1-2	CASSSPSTGSGYGYTF	TGTGCCAGCAGTTCCCCTTCGACAGGGTCTGGCTATGGCTACACCTTC
TRBV7-9	TRBD2	once	TRBJ2-1	CASSLGTSGFYNEQFF	TGTGCCAGCAGCTTAGGAACTAGCGGGTTCTACAATGAGCAGTTCTTC
TRBV7-2	TRBD2	-	TRBJ2-7	CASSLRQLAGVSEQYF	TGTGCTAGCAGCTTGCGCCAACTAGCGGGAGTAAGCGAGCAGTACTTC
TRBV5-5	TRBD1	-	TRBJ1-2	CASSPGQPYGYTF	TGTGCCAGCAGCCCGGGACAGCCTTATGGCTACACCTTC
TRBV2	-	once	TRBJ2-1	CASRRYDSYNEQFF	TGTGCCAGCAGACGATACGACAGTTATAATGAGCAGTTCTTC
TRBV4-1	-	-	TRBJ2-1	CASSQDYSEQFF	TGCGCCAGCAGCCAAGATTACAGTGAGCAGTTCTTC
TRBV27	-	-	TRBJ1-6	CASSPAAGLFSPLHF	TGTGCCAGCAGTCCGGCCGCAGGGTTATTTTCACCCCTCCACTTT
TRBV6-1	-	-	TRBJ1-5	CASSVGHPYSNQPQHF	TGTGCCAGCAGTGTGGGGCATCCTTATAGCAATCAGCCCCAGCATTTT
TRBV2	-	-	TRBJ1-5	CASSEARGAGQPQHF	TGTGCCAGCAGTGAAGCACGGGGAGCGGGTCAGCCCCAGCATTTT
TRBV7-9	TRBD1	-	TRBJ1-1	CATGTVNTEAFF	TGTGCCACCGGGACAGTGAACACTGAAGCTTTCTTT
TRBV30	-	-	TRBJ1-1	CAWSVWANTEAFF	TGTGCCTGGAGTGTATGGGCAAACACTGAAGCTTTCTTT
TRBV7-2	TRBD1	-	TRBJ1-5	CASSLDRGDQPQHF	TGTGCCAGCAGCTTGGACAGGGGGGATCAGCCCCAGCATTTT
TRBV30	-	-	TRBJ1-1	CAWKKVGHRAFF	TGTGCCTGGAAGAAGGTAGGACATCGAGCTTTCTTT
TRBV2	TRBD1	-	TRBJ1-2	CASSSQGANYGYTF	TGTGCCAGCAGCTCACAGGGGGCTAACTATGGCTACACCTTC
TRBV24-1	-	few	TRBJ2-1	CATSAGGGSNEQFF	TGTGCCACCAGTGCCGGGGGCGGGAGTAATGAGCAGTTCTTC
TRBV6-4	TRBD2	-	TRBJ2-5	CASSERGGDSETQYF	TGTGCCAGCAGTGAACGTGGGGGGGACTCAGAGACCCAGTACTTC
TRBV2	TRBD1	-	TRBJ2-3	CASSGQGADTQYF	TGTGCCAGCAGTGGACAGGGCGCAGATACGCAGTATTTT
TRBV5-4	TRBD1	-	TRBJ2-7	CASSLEQGASEQYF	TGTGCCAGCAGCTTGGAACAGGGGGCAAGTGAGCAGTACTTC
TRBV11-2	-	-	TRBJ2-3	CASSYQRGDTQYF	TGTGCCAGCAGCTACCAAAGAGGGGATACGCAGTATTTT
TRBV27	-	-	TRBJ2-5	CASSLDSGFQETQYF	TGTGCCAGCAGTTTAGATAGCGGATTCCAAGAGACCCAGTACTTC
TRBV7-2	TRBD1	-	TRBJ1-4	CASSSQSDRGNEKLFF	TGTGCCAGCAGCTCCCAGTCGGACAGGGGGAATGAAAAACTGTTTTTT
TRBV12-3/TRBV12-4	-	-	TRBJ1-5	CASSASGGQPQHF	TGTGCCAGCAGTGCGAGCGGGGGTCAGCCCCAGCATTTT
TRBV3-1/TRBV3-2	-	-	TRBJ2-7	CASSQASGRYEQYF	TGTGCCAGCAGCCAAGCGTCCGGGAGATACGAGCAGTACTTC
TRBV6-5	TRBD2	-	TRBJ2-2	CASSRAGVLAGELFF	TGTGCCAGCAGTCGAGCGGGAGTCTTAGCCGGGGAGCTGTTTTTT